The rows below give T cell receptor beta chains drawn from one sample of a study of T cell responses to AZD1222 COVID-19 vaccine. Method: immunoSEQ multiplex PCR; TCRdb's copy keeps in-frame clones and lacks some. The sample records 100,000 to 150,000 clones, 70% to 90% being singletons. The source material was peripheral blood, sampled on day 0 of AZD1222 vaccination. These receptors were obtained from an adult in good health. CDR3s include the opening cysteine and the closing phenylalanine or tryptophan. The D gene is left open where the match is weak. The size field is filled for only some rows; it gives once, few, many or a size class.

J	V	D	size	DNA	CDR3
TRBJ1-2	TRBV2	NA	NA	TGTGCCAGCATCCCTTCGTTGGGGACCTATGGCTACACCTTC	CASIPSLGTYGYTF
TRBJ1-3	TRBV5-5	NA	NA	TGTGCCAGTTATCTCTACGGAAACACCATATATTTT	CASYLYGNTIYF
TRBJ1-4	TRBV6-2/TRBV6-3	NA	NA	TGTGCCAGCAGTAGGATGGGTGAAAAACTGTTTTTT	CASSRMGEKLFF
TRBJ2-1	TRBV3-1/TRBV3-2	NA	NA	TGTGCCAGCAGCCAAGATCGGATGGCTAGTCGGGCTGATGAGCAGTTCTTC	CASSQDRMASRADEQFF
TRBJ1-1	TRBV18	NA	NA	TGTGCCAGCTCACTTGGGCAGGGAGGCAACACTGAAGCTTTCTTT	CASSLGQGGNTEAFF
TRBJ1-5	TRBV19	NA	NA	TGTGCCAGTAGTGCAAGGGGGAATAGCAATCAGCCCCAGCATTTT	CASSARGNSNQPQHF
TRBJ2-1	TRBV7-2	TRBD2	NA	TGTGCCAGCAGCTTTCTAGCGGGCTCAAATGAGCAGTTCTTC	CASSFLAGSNEQFF
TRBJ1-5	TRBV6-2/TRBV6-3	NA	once	TGTGCCAGCAGCCCCGGGGGGAGGCCCCAGCATTTT	CASSPGGRPQHF
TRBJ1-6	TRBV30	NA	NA	TGTGCCTGGAGAACGGACAGTGGAAGCTCCTATAATTCACCCCTCCACTTT	CAWRTDSGSSYNSPLHF
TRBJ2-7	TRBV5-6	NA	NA	TGTGCCAGCAGCTTGGGCACCCTCTCCTACGAGCAGTACTTC	CASSLGTLSYEQYF
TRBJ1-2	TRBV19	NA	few	TGTGCCAGTCTGACACCTTACTATGGCTACACCTTC	CASLTPYYGYTF
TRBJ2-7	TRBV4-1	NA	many	TGCGCCAGCAGCCAAGCGTTTGTAGTGGTGGCCTACGAGCAGTACTTC	CASSQAFVVVAYEQYF
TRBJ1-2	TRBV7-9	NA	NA	TGTGCCAGCAGCTTCCCGGGCCCTGGTTATGGCTACACCTTC	CASSFPGPGYGYTF
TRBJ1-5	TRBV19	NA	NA	TGTGCCAGTAGTATAGATCCGGGGGCGCGGGATCAGCCCCAGCATTTT	CASSIDPGARDQPQHF
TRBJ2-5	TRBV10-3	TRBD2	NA	TGTGCCATCAGTGAAAGCGGGACTAGCGAAGAGACCCAGTACTTC	CAISESGTSEETQYF
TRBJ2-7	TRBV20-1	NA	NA	TGCAGTGCTAGTGGGACGGTCCCCCGGGAGGAGCAGTACTTC	CSASGTVPREEQYF
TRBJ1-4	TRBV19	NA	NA	TGTGCCAGTAGTCCCGACAGGTTGGGCAATGAAAAACTGTTTTTT	CASSPDRLGNEKLFF
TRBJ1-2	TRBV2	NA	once	TGTGCCAGCAGCGGGGTGGGGGACCCCGGGGCTTCCACCTTC	CASSGVGDPGASTF
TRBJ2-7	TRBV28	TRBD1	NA	TGTGCCAGCAGCCCCTGGCTGGGACAGGCATCTGAGCAGTACTTC	CASSPWLGQASEQYF
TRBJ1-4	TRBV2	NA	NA	TGTGCCAGCAGTGTATGGGGTAGCAGGAACCCAACTAATGAAAAACTGTTTTTT	CASSVWGSRNPTNEKLFF
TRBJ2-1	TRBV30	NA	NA	TGTGCCTGGAGTGCTCCCAGGGGGGTCTACAATGAGCAGTTCTTC	CAWSAPRGVYNEQFF
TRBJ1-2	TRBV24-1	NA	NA	TGTGCCACCGCAGCCTCCTTCGGCACAGATGGCTACACCTTC	CATAASFGTDGYTF
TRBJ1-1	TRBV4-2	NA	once	TGTGCCAGCAGCCAACCACAGGGCGGTTACACTGAAGCTTTCTTT	CASSQPQGGYTEAFF
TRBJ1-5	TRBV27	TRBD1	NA	TGTGCCAGCAGCCTCTCCACAGGGGGAGGTAATCAGCCCCAGCATTTT	CASSLSTGGGNQPQHF
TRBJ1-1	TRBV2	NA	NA	TGTGCCAGCACTACGAACAGGTTAAACACTGAAGCTTTCTTT	CASTTNRLNTEAFF